This T cell receptor (beta chain) was identified during a study of blood T cell repertoires in COVID-19. Study as a whole: Specimens from acute and convalescent COVID-19 originated in the United States, Italy and Spain. PBMCs, B-cell-depleted T cells, or T cells provided the cDNA or gDNA that made up the material.

Germline V CDR1 and CDR2: MNHEY, SMNVEV (reference sequence). The CDR3 has 16 residues. The V gene end was trimmed by 6 bases and the J gene end by 0 bases; junction bases not matched to a gene: 5. Methods used by the authors: Estimation of nucleated cell counts relied on the amplification of reference gene primers. Profiling relied on immunoSEQ multiplex PCR, and the TCRdb table lists in-frame clones only, not all of them. The D gene and trimming were derived from the DNA, and the V and J assignments and clone size from that table. This sample has over 75,000 clones, with roughly 82% found just once.

The receptor was isolated from a woman between 45 and 60 years old with acute or convalescent COVID-19. The sequencing sample was made of peripheral blood. V and J are TRBV27 and TRBJ1-4, with TRBD1 identical over 9 bases. The chain's CDR3 is CASRKTGGTTNEKLFF. The CDR3 bases are TGTGCCAGCAGAAAAACAGGGGGCACAACTAATGAAAAACTGTTTTTT.